The 9 T cell receptor beta chains listed next were all sequenced from one sample in a study of human T cells and chemical hapten exposure. Time point meaning: patch test 2, 6 weeks after DPC sensitization. The treatment here: therapeutic diphenylcyclopropenone sensitization with weekly scalp DPC. TCRdb passed the RACE reads through MiXCR, listing each CDR3 protein once. The sample shows some 350,000 distinct CDR3 sequences, just under 6.5% of them seen only once. The sample in question was whole blood, obtained in connection with sensitization to the hapten diphenylcyclopropenone (DPC). The receptors were gathered from a woman aged 18-29 years with alopecia areata. Some clones in this sample may be carry-over from other donors' samples.

Many counts were recorded for this clonotype. The chain is built from TRBV6-6 and TRBJ1-6; D not certain. V was clipped by 2 bases and J by 8 bases, with 13 bases between them. CDR3 size: 15 residues. Germline CDR1 and CDR2: MNHNY and SVGAGI (reference sequence). The CDR3 nucleotides are TGTGCCAGCAGTTACAGAGTCGGACGGGATTCACCCCTCCACTTT. Amino acids: CASSYRVGRDSPLHF.

This clonotype was counted many times. This chain connects TRBV18 to TRBJ1-1; the D is unclear. Germline V gives CDR1 KGHSH, CDR2 LQKENI. The CDR3 totals 14 residues. V lost 3 bases and J 2 bases, leaving 10 bases between the germline ends. The CDR3 sequence is CASSPSASNTEAFF. In DNA, the CDR3 is TGTGCCAGCTCACCCTCGGCTTCAAACACTGAAGCTTTCTTT.

This clonotype has only a few counts. This chain links TRBV24-1 with TRBJ2-1; D is unresolved. The ends were cut back, 10 bases at V and 3 bases at J, with 15 bases in the middle. The CDR3 covers 14 residues. Germline V gene sequence: CDR1 KGHDR, CDR2 SFDVKD. The CDR3 here is CATICNPVYNEQFF. The CDR3 nucleotides are TGTGCCACGATTTGTAACCCTGTCTACAATGAGCAGTTCTTC.

This clonotype was counted a few times. The chain links TRBV4-3 to TRBJ2-1, with D possibly being TRBD1 or TRBD2 (5 bases each). Trimming removed 0 bases from V and 8 bases from J, with 14 bases in between. Germline V gives CDR1 LGHNA, CDR2 YSLEER. This CDR3 has 15 amino acids. The CDR3 region has the DNA TGCGCCAGCAGCCAAGATCTCGGGGCCGGCTATGAGCAGTTCTTC. Translating gives CASSQDLGAGYEQFF.

The chain employs TRBV6-5 and TRBJ2-7, with D possibly called TRBD1 or TRBD2 (5 bases each). The CDR3 extends over 13 amino acids. The V end lost 6 bases, the J end lost 4 bases, and 13 bases lay between the germline ends. Germline CDR1 reads MNHEY; CDR2 reads SVGAGI. CDR3 protein: CASRPGPLYEQYF. The CDR3 bases are TGTGCCAGCAGGCCGGGACCTTTGTACGAGCAGTACTTC.

The chain combines TRBV5-1 with TRBJ1-1; no firm D call. CDR3 length: 14 amino acids. The V and J ends lost 0 bases and 1 base respectively, with 7 bases between them. Germline V gene sequence: CDR1 SGHRS, CDR2 YFSETQ. The CDR3 is CASSLGPENTEAFF. Here the CDR3 DNA reads TGCGCCAGCAGCTTGGGTCCAGAGAACACTGAAGCTTTCTTT.

This chain links TRBV20-1 with TRBJ1-1, with no clear D. The length of the CDR3 is 13 residues. Germline assignment: CDR1 DFQATT and CDR2 SNEGSKA (reference sequence). V dropped 6 bases and J dropped 1 base, with 12 bases sitting between them. CDR3 residues: CSAHGRANTEAFF. CDR3 sequence (DNA): TGCAGTGCCCACGGACGGGCGAACACTGAAGCTTTCTTT.

This CDR3 is CSVEGGADLNYGYTF. In nucleotides, the CDR3 is TGCAGCGTTGAAGGGGGCGCAGATCTCAACTATGGCTACACCTTC. The chain is built from TRBV29-1 and TRBJ1-2, with a weak D call TRBD1 (5 bases). The V end lost 1 base, the J end lost 2 bases, and 14 bases lay between the germline ends. The CDR3 sequence is 15 residues long. Per germline, CDR1 SQVTM and CDR2 ANQGSEA. The variable domain in full, completed from reference TRBV29-1 and TRBJ1-2, reads SAVISQKPSRDICQRGTSLTIQCQVDSQVTMMFWYRQQPGQSLTLIATANQGSEATYESGFVIDKFPISRPNLTFSTLTVSNMSPEDSSIYLCSVEGGADLNYGYTFGSGTRLTVV.

This clonotype was seen repeatedly, ten times or more. The CDR3 spells CASSRQGGSSYNSPLHF. CDR3 coding DNA: TGTGCCAGCAGTCGCCAAGGCGGTAGCTCCTATAATTCACCCCTCCACTTT. The chain links TRBV28 to TRBJ1-6; D is ambiguous. The germline V gene has CDR1 MDHEN and CDR2 SYDVKM. V was shortened by 5 bases and J by 0 bases, with 14 bases between the two germline ends. The CDR3 extends over 17 amino acids.